The 13 T cell receptor beta chains presented below share a single source sample, sequenced in a study of PD-1 blockade in mismatch repair-deficient tumors. Clones were sequenced by immunoSEQ multiplex PCR, and TCRdb holds only the in-frame ones, with some missing. The table shows over 60,000 clones, with 88% occurring only once. Specimen: peripheral blood, collected 52 weeks after starting pembrolizumab. Source of these receptors: an adult with mismatch repair-deficient cancer.

The rearrangement uses TRBV11-2 and TRBJ2-1; 7 bases line up with TRBD1. V lost 1 base, J lost 0 bases, and 6 bases stayed unmatched. The CDR3 runs 17 residues. From germline, CDR1 is SGHAT and CDR2 FQNNGV. The CDR3 sequence is CASSLASWDSSYNEQFF. CDR3 sequence (DNA): TGTGCCAGCAGCTTAGCCTCTTGGGACAGCTCCTACAATGAGCAGTTCTTC. The whole variable domain, remainder taken from reference TRBV11-2 and TRBJ2-1, is EAGVAQSPRYKIIEKRQSVAFWCNPISGHATLYWYQQILGQGPKLLIQFQNNGVVDDSQLPKDRFSAERLKGVDSTLKIQPAKLEDSAVYLCASSLASWDSSYNEQFFGPGTRLTVL.

CDR3: CASSQDTGPRGGNTIYF. CDR3 DNA: TGTGCCAGCAGCCAAGATACAGGGCCCCGGGGTGGAAACACCATATATTTT. J is TRBJ1-3 and V is TRBV4-2; D is perhaps TRBD1 (6 bases). In germline, CDR1 is LGHNA, CDR2 YNFKEQ. The CDR3 sequence is 17 residues long. V shed 0 bases and J shed 3 bases, with 15 bases lying between them.

The chain uses TRBV27 and TRBJ2-1; D not certain. Trimming removed 3 bases from V and 9 bases from J, with 9 bases in between. The CDR3 contains 12 residues. From germline, CDR1 is MNHEY and CDR2 SMNVEV (reference sequence). The CDR3 here is CASSFLIGEQFF. The CDR3 coding sequence is TGTGCCAGCAGTTTTTTGATAGGTGAGCAGTTCTTC.

The chain combines TRBV7-6 with TRBJ1-4, with D perhaps matching TRBD1 (6 bases). This CDR3 has 12 amino acids. Germline V CDR1 and CDR2: SGHVS, FNYEAQ. The V and J ends lost 5 bases and 8 bases respectively, with 9 bases between them. The chain's CDR3 is CASSPGTEKLFF. The CDR3, as DNA: TGTGCCAGCAGCCCTGGGACAGAAAAACTGTTTTTT. The full variable domain, its missing parts supplied by reference TRBV7-6 and TRBJ1-4, is GAGVSQSPRYKVTKRGQDVALRCDPISGHVSLYWYRQALGQGPEFLTYFNYEAQQDKSGLPNDRFSAERPEGSISTLTIQRTEQRDSAMYRCASSPGTEKLFFGSGTQLSVL.

The chain has TRBV11-1 and TRBJ2-4, with D hard to call. Trimming pared 2 bases from V and 0 bases from J, leaving 14 bases between. The V gene's germline CDR1 is SGHAT and CDR2 FQDESV (reference sequence). The CDR3 is 17 amino acids. CDR3 region: CASSLMSSGPAKNIQYF. The CDR3 DNA reads as TGTGCCAGCAGCTTAATGAGTTCAGGCCCAGCCAAAAACATTCAGTACTTC. The full variable domain, completed using reference TRBV11-1 and TRBJ2-4, is EAEVAQSPRYKITEKSQAVAFWCDPISGHATLYWYRQILGQGPELLVQFQDESVVDDSQLPKDRFSAERLKGVDSTLKIQPAELGDSAMYLCASSLMSSGPAKNIQYFGAGTRLSVL.

This clone came up once. The CDR3 DNA sequence: TGCAGCGTTGAAGGAGGGGACAGGGAAGGGGACATTCAGTACTTC. Translation gives CSVEGGDREGDIQYF. V and J are TRBV29-1 and TRBJ2-4, with TRBD1 matching over 9 bases. The CDR3 contains 15 residues. The junction had 9 bases not matched to a gene; V was cut back by 1 base and J by 8 bases. The V gene's germline CDR1 is SQVTM and CDR2 ANQGSEA.

V and J are TRBV28 and TRBJ1-4, with D unresolved. V gave up 7 bases and J gave up 0 bases, with 15 bases separating them. The CDR3 runs to 16 residues. The germline gives CDR1 MDHEN, CDR2 SYDVKM. The CDR3 spells CASTVVGDPTNEKLFF. DNA of the CDR3: TGTGCCAGCACGGTTGTCGGGGATCCAACTAATGAAAAACTGTTTTTT.

The rearrangement uses TRBV4-2 and TRBJ2-4; a weak D match, TRBD2 (7 bases). This CDR3 spans 13 amino acids. Trimming stripped 0 bases from V and 14 bases from J, with 14 bases between. Germline CDR1 LGHNA, CDR2 YNFKEQ. CDR3 nucleotides: TGTGCCAGCAGCCAAGACGGGGGGACACAGGAGTACTTC. It codes for CASSQDGGTQEYF.

This clone was counted a single time. The rearrangement links TRBV2 to TRBJ2-3; 9 nucleotides align to TRBD1. The trim removed 4 bases at V and 3 bases at J, leaving 5 bases unmatched. This CDR3 has 15 residues. CDR1 is SNHLY, CDR2 FYNNEI, per germline. The CDR3 loop is CASSAWDRVTDTQYF. In nucleotides, the CDR3 is TGTGCCAGCAGTGCGTGGGACAGGGTGACAGATACGCAGTATTTT. Full variable domain (remainder filled in from reference TRBV2 and TRBJ2-3): EPEVTQTPSHQVTQMGQEVILRCVPISNHLYFYWYRQILGQKVEFLVSFYNNEISEKSEIFDDQFSVERPDGSNFTLKIRSTKLEDSAMYFCASSAWDRVTDTQYFGPGTRLTVL.

This rearrangement joins TRBV27 to TRBJ2-3; D call uncertain. The CDR3 runs 13 residues. Trimming pared 2 bases from V and 1 base from J, leaving 4 bases between. The germline gives CDR1 MNHEY, CDR2 SMNVEV (reference sequence). CDR3 amino acids: CASSLLGTDTQYF. In nucleotides, the CDR3 is TGTGCCAGCAGTTTACTCGGCACAGATACGCAGTATTTT.

The chain is built from TRBV7-2 and TRBJ1-4; D gene uncertain. Germline values: CDR1 SGHTA, CDR2 FQGNSA. V was trimmed by 2 bases and J by 4 bases, leaving 8 bases between them. The CDR3 length is 14 residues. The CDR3 nucleotides read TGTGCCAGCAGCTTAATAACCGGTAATGAAAAACTGTTTTTT. The encoded protein is CASSLITGNEKLFF.

The chain employs TRBV19 and TRBJ2-3; D not certain. The CDR3 is 12 amino acids. From germline, CDR1 is LNHDA and CDR2 SQIVND (reference sequence). With 10 bases removed from V and 5 bases from J, the gap between germline ends came to 13 bases. CDR3 sequence reads: CAIGALGDTQYF. The CDR3 region has the DNA TGTGCCATCGGAGCGCTGGGAGATACGCAGTATTTT. Full variable domain (remainder filled in from reference TRBV19 and TRBJ2-3): DGGITQSPKYLFRKEGQNVTLSCEQNLNHDAMYWYRQDPGQGLRLIYYSQIVNDFQKGDIAEGYSVSREKKESFPLTVTSAQKNPTAFYLCAIGALGDTQYFGPGTRLTVL.

The chain joins TRBV27 to TRBJ1-5; maybe TRBD1 (5 bases). Germline lookup yields CDR1 MNHEY and CDR2 SMNVEV (reference sequence). With 2 bases removed from V and 2 bases from J, the gap between germline ends came to 10 bases. CDR3 size: 15 residues. CDR3 sequence reads: CASSLNGRGNQPQHF. In DNA form, the CDR3 reads TGTGCCAGCAGTTTAAATGGCAGGGGCAATCAGCCCCAGCATTTT.